One and the same sample provided the 8 T cell receptor beta chains below, sequenced in a study of shared clonotypes between healthy human individuals (dated by TCRdb to 2019 to 2021). CD8 naive samples were obtained by positive selection for CCR7 among CD45RO-negative cells, yielding a CD45RA+CCR7+ population from which TemRA cells were excluded. The protocol used for the library was the immunoSEQ multiplex PCR assay. Imported from immuneACCESS, the table was reduced by TCRdb to in-frame sequences with V and J called. These copies leave out some clones; in studies compared against another copy, an unresolved V gene accounts for under half, and the cause of the remainder is not known. This sample has around 600,000 clones in its table, and 95% to 98% of those were observed once. The top ten constitute less than 0.35% of the sample. Sequencing used naive CD8+ T cells sorted from blood. The meaning of the sample's cell subset or site label: CD45RA+CCR7+. The receptor source for this set is a man under 40 in good health.

CDR3 nucleotide sequence: TGTGCCAGCAGCTTAGCGCCTTCAGTGAACACTGAAGCTTTCTTT. Encoded protein: CASSLAPSVNTEAFF. This chain connects TRBV7-9 to TRBJ1-1; D gene uncertain. Trimming stripped 0 bases from V and 0 bases from J, with 8 bases between. The length of the CDR3 is 15 residues. Per the germline V gene, CDR1 is SEHNR and CDR2 is FQNEAQ (reference sequence).

The chain links TRBV28 to TRBJ2-3; TRBD1 is a possible D gene (5 bases). The CDR3 loop spans 13 amino acids. The ends were cut back, 3 bases at V and 3 bases at J, with 7 bases in the middle. Germline V CDR1 and CDR2: MDHEN, SYDVKM. CDR3 amino acids: CASSLGQTDTQYF. Written as DNA, the CDR3 is TGTGCCAGCAGTTTGGGGCAGACAGATACGCAGTATTTT.

The gene calls are TRBV5-1 and TRBJ2-1, with TRBD2 matching 13 bases. V lost 1 base, J lost 6 bases, and 10 bases stayed unmatched. Per germline, CDR1 SGHRS and CDR2 YFSETQ. The CDR3 has 18 amino acids. In DNA form, the CDR3 reads TGCGCCAGCAGCTTGAGTCCCGGACTAGCGGGAGTCGGCAATGAGCAGTTCTTC. It encodes CASSLSPGLAGVGNEQFF.

The genes are TRBV4-3 and TRBJ2-5; D is unclear. The CDR3 sequence is 13 residues long. Trimming pared 2 bases from V and 5 bases from J, leaving 9 bases between. Germline assignment: CDR1 LGHNA and CDR2 YSLEER. The CDR3 loop is CASSQIGRETQYF. The CDR3 DNA sequence: TGCGCCAGCAGCCAAATAGGCAGGGAGACCCAGTACTTC.

The chain combines TRBV30 with TRBJ2-7; possible D gene TRBD1, 6 bases. Germline V lookup: CDR1 GTSNPN, CDR2 SVGIG (reference sequence). The germline V and J ends were trimmed by 4 bases and 0 bases, with 13 bases remaining between them. The CDR3 length is 14 residues. CDR3 residues: CAWTQDSNSYEQYF. The CDR3 bases are TGTGCCTGGACCCAGGACAGTAACTCCTACGAGCAGTACTTC.

The chain carries TRBV11-3 and TRBJ2-1; D is perhaps TRBD2 (6 bases). The germline V gene encodes CDR1 SGHNT and CDR2 YENEEA. The CDR3 has 16 residues. V shed 3 bases and J shed 4 bases, with 16 bases lying between them. CDR3 in amino acids: CASSFYGAGPYNEQFF. CDR3 sequence (DNA): TGTGCCAGCAGCTTCTATGGGGCGGGGCCATACAATGAGCAGTTCTTC.

The chain uses TRBV7-9 and TRBJ2-7; 10 bases map to TRBD2. Trimming took 6 bases from V and 4 from J; bases not matched to a gene: 9. CDR1 SEHNR and CDR2 FQNEAQ come from the germline V gene (reference sequence). The CDR3 totals 15 residues. The CDR3 loop reads CASSFEREGRYEQYF. DNA of the CDR3: TGTGCCAGCAGTTTCGAGCGGGAGGGCCGGTACGAGCAGTACTTC.

The chain combines TRBV7-2 with TRBJ2-1; 9 bases match TRBD2. The CDR3 contains 14 residues. The germline CDR1 and CDR2 sequences are SGHTA and FQGNSA. Trimming cost V 5 bases and J 4 bases; bases outside gene matches: 3. The CDR3, as DNA: TGTGCCAGCAGCCCGACTAGCGGATACAATGAGCAGTTCTTC. Translated: CASSPTSGYNEQFF.